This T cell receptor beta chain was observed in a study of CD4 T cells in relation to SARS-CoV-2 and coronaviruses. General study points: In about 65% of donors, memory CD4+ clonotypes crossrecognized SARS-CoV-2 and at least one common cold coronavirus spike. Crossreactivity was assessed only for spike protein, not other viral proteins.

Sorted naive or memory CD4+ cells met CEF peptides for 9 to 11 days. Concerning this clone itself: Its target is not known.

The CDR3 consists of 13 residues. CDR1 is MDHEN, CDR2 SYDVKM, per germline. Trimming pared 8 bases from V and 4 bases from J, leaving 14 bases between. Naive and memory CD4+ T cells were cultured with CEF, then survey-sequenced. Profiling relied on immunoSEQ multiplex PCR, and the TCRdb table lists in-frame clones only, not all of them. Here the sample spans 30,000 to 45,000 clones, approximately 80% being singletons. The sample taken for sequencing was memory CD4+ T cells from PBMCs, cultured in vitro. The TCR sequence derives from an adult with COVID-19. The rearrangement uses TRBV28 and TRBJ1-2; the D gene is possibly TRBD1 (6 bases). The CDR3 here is CASWDTSSYGYTF. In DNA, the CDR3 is TGTGCCAGCTGGGACACTTCCTCCTATGGCTACACCTTC.